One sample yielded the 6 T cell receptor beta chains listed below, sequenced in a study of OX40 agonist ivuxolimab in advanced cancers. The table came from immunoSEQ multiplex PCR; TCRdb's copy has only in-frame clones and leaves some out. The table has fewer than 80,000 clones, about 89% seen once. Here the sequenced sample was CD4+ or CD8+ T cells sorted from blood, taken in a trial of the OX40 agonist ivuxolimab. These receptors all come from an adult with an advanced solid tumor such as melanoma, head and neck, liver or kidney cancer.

CDR3 loop: CASSSATTGNTEAFF. The CDR3 DNA follows: TGTGCCAGCAGCTCCGCAACAACAGGGAACACTGAAGCTTTCTTT. This chain connects TRBV7-9 to TRBJ1-1; weak D call: TRBD1 (5 bases). The V and J ends lost 4 bases and 1 base respectively, with 13 bases between them. The CDR3 spans 15 residues. The germline CDR1 and CDR2 sequences are SEHNR and FQNEAQ (reference sequence).

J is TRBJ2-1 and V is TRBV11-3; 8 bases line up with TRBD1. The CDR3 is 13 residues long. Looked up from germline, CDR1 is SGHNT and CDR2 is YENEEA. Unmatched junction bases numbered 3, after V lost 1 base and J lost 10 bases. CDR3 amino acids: CASSLVDRVEQFF. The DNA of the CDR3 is TGTGCCAGCAGCTTAGTGGACAGGGTCGAGCAGTTCTTC.

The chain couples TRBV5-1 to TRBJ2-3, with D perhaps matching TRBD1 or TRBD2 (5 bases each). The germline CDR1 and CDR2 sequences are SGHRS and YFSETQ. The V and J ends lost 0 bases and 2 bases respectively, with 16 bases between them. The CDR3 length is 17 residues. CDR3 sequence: CASSLDRGGRITDTQYF. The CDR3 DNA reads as TGCGCCAGCAGCTTGGATCGGGGCGGGCGGATCACAGATACGCAGTATTTT.

DNA for the CDR3: TGTGCCAGCAGTCCGTGGACAGGTGCTCCCTATGGCTACACCTTC. Amino acid sequence: CASSPWTGAPYGYTF. V and J are TRBV27 and TRBJ1-2; 7 bases match TRBD1. This CDR3 has 15 amino acids. Trimming took 5 bases from V and 4 from J; bases not matched to a gene: 10. The germline V gene has CDR1 MNHEY and CDR2 SMNVEV (reference sequence).

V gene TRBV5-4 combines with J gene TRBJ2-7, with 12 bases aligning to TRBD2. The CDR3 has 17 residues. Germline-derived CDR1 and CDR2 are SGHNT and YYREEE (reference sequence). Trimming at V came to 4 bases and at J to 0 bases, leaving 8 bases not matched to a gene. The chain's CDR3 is CASSPGLAGKNSYEQYF. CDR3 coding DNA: TGTGCCAGCAGCCCAGGACTAGCGGGGAAGAACTCCTACGAGCAGTACTTC.

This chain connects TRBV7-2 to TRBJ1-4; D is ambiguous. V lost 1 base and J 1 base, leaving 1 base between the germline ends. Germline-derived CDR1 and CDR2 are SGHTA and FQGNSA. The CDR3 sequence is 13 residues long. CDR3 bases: TGTGCCAGCAGCTTAGAAACTAATGAAAAACTGTTTTTT. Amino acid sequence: CASSLETNEKLFF.